This record covers a single TCR beta chain. The data were taken from a study of blood T cell repertoires in COVID-19. J gave up 7 bases and V 2 bases, and 4 bases lay outside the gene matches. The CDR3 has 15 amino acids. Germline-derived CDR1 and CDR2 are MNHEY and SVGAGI. The protocol was immunoSEQ multiplex PCR, while the TCRdb copy is restricted to in-frame clones and leaves out a portion. The sample comprises fewer than 250,000 clones, 65% to 90% of which are singletons, and approximately 10% rests with the top ten. Sequencing was carried out using peripheral blood. This clonotype originated in a man between 45 and 60 years old with COVID-19, enrolled during active disease. The chain combines TRBV6-5 with TRBJ1-6, with 8 bases identical to TRBD1. The CDR3 sequence is CASSYRQGANSPLHF. Here the CDR3 DNA reads TGTGCCAGCAGTTACAGGCAGGGGGCGAATTCACCCCTCCACTTT.